This TCR beta chain emerged from a study of response to subunit inactivated influenza vaccine. Study-level findings and limits: Only a handful of new T cells, the authors suggested, are recruited with each seasonal influenza vaccination.

Deletions cut 3 bases from V and 9 bases from J, with 20 bases between. Germline V gives CDR1 SNHLY, CDR2 FYNNEI. CDR3 length: 15 amino acids. TCRdb re-called the RT-PCR reads through MiXCR, storing one row per CDR3 protein. In the table there are a few hundred thousand distinct CDR3 sequences, 14% of which are singletons. As concerns this clonotype: Its specificity is unknown.

The source was PBMCs from blood, collected roughly 12 days after vaccination. The chain combines TRBV2 with TRBJ2-5; a possible D gene is TRBD1 (5 bases). This receptor was identified in a man aged 50-59 years who received an inactivated influenza vaccine. CDR3 nucleotide sequence: TGTGCCAGCAGTGAGGACCGGACACCCCAAGGGGCCCAGTACTTC. Protein: CASSEDRTPQGAQYF.